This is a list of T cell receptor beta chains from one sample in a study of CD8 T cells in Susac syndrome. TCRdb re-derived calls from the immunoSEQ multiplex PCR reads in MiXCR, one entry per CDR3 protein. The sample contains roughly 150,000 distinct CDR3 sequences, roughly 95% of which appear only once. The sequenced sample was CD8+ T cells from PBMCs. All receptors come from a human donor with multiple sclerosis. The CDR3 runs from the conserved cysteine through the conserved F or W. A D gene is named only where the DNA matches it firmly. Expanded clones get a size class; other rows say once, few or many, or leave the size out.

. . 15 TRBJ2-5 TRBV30 CAWGRGTGRIGPQYF TGTGCCTGGGGCCGAGGGACGGGACGTATTGGTCCCCAGTACTTC
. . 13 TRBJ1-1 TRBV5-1 CASTSSTNTEAFF TGCGCCAGCACCTCTTCCACGAACACTGAAGCTTTCTTT
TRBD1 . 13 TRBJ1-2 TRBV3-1 CASGDREPYGYTF TGTGCCAGCGGGGACAGGGAACCCTATGGCTACACCTTC
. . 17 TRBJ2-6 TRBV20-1 CSARSTRGGAGANVLTF TGCAGTGCTCGAAGCACAAGGGGGGGAGCTGGGGCCAACGTCCTGACTTTC
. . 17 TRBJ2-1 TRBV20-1 CSARGSAGGLTYNEQFF TGCAGTGCTAGAGGAAGTGCCGGGGGCCTCACTTACAATGAGCAGTTCTTC
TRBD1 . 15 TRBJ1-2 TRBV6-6 CASSTWDRSNYGYTF TGTGCCAGCAGTACGTGGGACAGATCTAACTATGGCTACACCTTC
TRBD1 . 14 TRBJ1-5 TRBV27 CASKPGQLNQPQHF TGTGCCAGCAAACCGGGACAGCTGAATCAGCCCCAGCATTTT
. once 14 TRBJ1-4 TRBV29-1 CSVGGFGTNEKLFF TGCAGCGTTGGAGGGTTCGGAACTAATGAAAAACTGTTTTTT
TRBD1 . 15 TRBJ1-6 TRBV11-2 CASSTTGTANSPLHF TGTGCCAGCAGCACAACCGGGACAGCAAATTCACCCCTCCACTTT
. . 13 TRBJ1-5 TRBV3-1 CASSHGQIEPQHF TGTGCCAGCAGCCATGGCCAGATCGAGCCCCAGCATTTT
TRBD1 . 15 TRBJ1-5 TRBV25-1 CASSGYTGGNQPQHF TGTGCCAGCAGTGGGTATACAGGGGGGAATCAGCCCCAGCATTTT
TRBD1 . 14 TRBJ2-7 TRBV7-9 CASSLPTGADEQYF TGTGCCAGCAGCTTACCGACAGGGGCAGACGAGCAGTACTTC
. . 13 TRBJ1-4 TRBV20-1 CSAREGPNEKLFF TGCAGTGCTAGAGAGGGTCCGAATGAAAAACTGTTTTTT
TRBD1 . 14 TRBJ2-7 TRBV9 CASSVRDSSYEQYF TGTGCCAGCAGCGTCCGGGACAGCTCCTACGAGCAGTACTTC
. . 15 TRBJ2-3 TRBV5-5 CASSMLWGAKDTQYF TGTGCCAGCAGTATGCTGTGGGGCGCCAAAGATACGCAGTATTTT
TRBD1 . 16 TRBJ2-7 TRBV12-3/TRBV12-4 CASSLVGTGGNYEQYF TGTGCCAGCAGTTTAGTGGGGACAGGGGGAAACTACGAGCAGTACTTC
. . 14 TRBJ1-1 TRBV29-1 CSVARREDNTEAFF TGCAGCGTTGCTCGACGGGAAGACAACACTGAAGCTTTCTTT
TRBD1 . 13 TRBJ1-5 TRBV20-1 CSVTGEGNQPQHF TGCAGCGTCACAGGGGAGGGCAATCAGCCCCAGCATTTT
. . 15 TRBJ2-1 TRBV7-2 CASSSRLGTYNEQFF TGTGCCAGCAGCTCTCGCTTGGGCACCTACAATGAGCAGTTCTTC
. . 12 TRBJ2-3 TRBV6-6 CASSTTRGTQYF TGTGCCAGCAGTACCACTAGGGGTACGCAGTATTTT
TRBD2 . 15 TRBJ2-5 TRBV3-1 CASSQGLAEQETQHF TGTGCCAGCAGCCAAGGGCTAGCGGAACAAGAGACCCAGCACTTC
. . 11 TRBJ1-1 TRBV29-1 CSASGGAEAFF TGCAGCGCCTCGGGGGGGGCTGAAGCTTTCTTT
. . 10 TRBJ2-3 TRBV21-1 CAPQRNTQYF TGTGCCCCCCAACGGAATACGCAGTATTTT
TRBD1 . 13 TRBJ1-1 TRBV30 CARKGQGDLEAFF TGTGCCAGGAAGGGACAGGGGGATTTGGAAGCTTTCTTT
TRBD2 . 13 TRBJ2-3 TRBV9 CASWSGGTDTQYF TGTGCCAGCTGGTCGGGGGGGACAGATACGCAGTATTTT
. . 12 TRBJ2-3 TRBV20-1 CSASRGTDTQYF TGCAGTGCTAGCCGAGGTACAGATACGCAGTATTTT
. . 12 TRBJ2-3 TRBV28 CASSRPGDTQYF TGTGCCAGCAGTAGACCAGGAGATACGCAGTATTTT
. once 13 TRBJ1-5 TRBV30 CAWSVSSGQPQHF TGTGCCTGGAGTGTGTCATCGGGTCAGCCCCAGCATTTT
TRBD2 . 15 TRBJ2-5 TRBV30 CAWNRRGGTQETQYF TGTGCCTGGAATCGGCGGGGGGGCACCCAAGAGACCCAGTACTTC
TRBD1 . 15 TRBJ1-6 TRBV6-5 CASSYMGQGNSPLHF TGTGCCAGCAGTTACATGGGACAGGGGAATTCACCCCTCCACTTT
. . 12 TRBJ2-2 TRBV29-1 CSAPMGTGELFF TGCAGCGCCCCGATGGGGACCGGGGAGCTGTTTTTT
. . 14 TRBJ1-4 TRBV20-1 CSATRSGAGEKLFF TGCAGTGCTACTCGTTCAGGGGCGGGGGAAAAACTGTTTTTT
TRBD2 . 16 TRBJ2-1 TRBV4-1 CASGLAGGGMDNEQFF TGCGCCAGCGGACTAGCGGGGGGAGGTATGGACAATGAGCAGTTCTTC
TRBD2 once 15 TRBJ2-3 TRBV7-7 CASSISGGATDTQYF TGTGCTAGCAGCATTAGCGGGGGGGCCACAGATACGCAGTATTTT
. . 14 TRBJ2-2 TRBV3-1 CASSQGKNTGELFF TGTGCCAGCAGCCAAGGGAAAAACACCGGGGAGCTGTTTTTT
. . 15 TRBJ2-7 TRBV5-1 CASSSLSRAQDEQYF TGCGCCAGCAGTTCCCTGAGTAGGGCGCAGGACGAGCAGTACTTC
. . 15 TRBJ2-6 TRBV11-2 CASSRTRSGANVLTF TGTGCCAGCAGCCGTACCCGATCTGGGGCCAACGTCCTGACTTTC
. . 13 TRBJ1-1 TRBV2 CASSDGVNTEAFF TGTGCCAGCAGTGATGGGGTGAACACTGAAGCTTTCTTT
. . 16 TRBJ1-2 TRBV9 CASRTDPARANYGYTF TGTGCCAGCCGAACGGACCCGGCGAGAGCTAACTATGGCTACACCTTC
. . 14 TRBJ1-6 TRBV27 CASSLQGSGSPLHF TGTGCCAGCAGTTTACAGGGAAGCGGTTCACCCCTCCACTTT
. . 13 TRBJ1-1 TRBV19 CASSIARGNEAFF TGTGCCAGTAGTATAGCACGGGGGAATGAAGCTTTCTTT
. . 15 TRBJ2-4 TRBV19 CASTRRGLAKNIQYF TGTGCCAGTACGAGGAGGGGCCTAGCCAAAAACATTCAGTACTTC
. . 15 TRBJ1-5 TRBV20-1 CSARASDLSYQPQHF TGCAGTGCTAGAGCGTCGGATCTTTCGTATCAGCCCCAGCATTTT
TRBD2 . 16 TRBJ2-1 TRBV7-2 CASSLAWASGYNEQFF TGTGCCAGCAGCTTAGCGTGGGCTAGCGGGTACAATGAGCAGTTCTTC
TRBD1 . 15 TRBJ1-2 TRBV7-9 CASSLVGTANYGYTF TGTGCCAGCAGCTTAGTCGGGACAGCTAACTATGGCTACACCTTC
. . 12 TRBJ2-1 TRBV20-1 CSARDEGNEQFF TGCAGTGCTAGAGATGAGGGCAATGAGCAGTTCTTC
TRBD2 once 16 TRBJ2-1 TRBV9 CASSAPTSGKDNEQFF TGTGCCAGCAGCGCCCCAACTAGCGGGAAGGACAATGAGCAGTTCTTC
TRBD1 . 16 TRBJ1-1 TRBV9 CASSSRDRDSYTEAFF TGTGCCAGCAGCTCAAGGGACCGGGACAGCTACACTGAAGCTTTCTTT
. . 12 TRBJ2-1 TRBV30 CAWVAPVDEQFF TGTGCCTGGGTAGCCCCCGTGGATGAGCAGTTCTTC
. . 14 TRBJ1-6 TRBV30 CAWDPRALNSPLHF TGTGCCTGGGATCCCCGGGCTCTAAATTCACCCCTCCACTTT
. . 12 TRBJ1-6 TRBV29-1 CSVMEQNSPLHF TGCAGCGTCATGGAACAAAATTCACCCCTCCACTTT
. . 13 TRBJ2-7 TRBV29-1 CSVEIAGDYEQYF TGCAGCGTTGAAATTGCAGGAGACTACGAGCAGTACTTC
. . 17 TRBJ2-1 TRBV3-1 CASSQASRSPTYNEQFF TGTGCCAGCAGCCAAGCGTCCCGGAGCCCAACCTACAATGAGCAGTTCTTC
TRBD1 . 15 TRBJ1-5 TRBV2 CASIEGQGRAQPQHF TGTGCCAGCATCGAGGGACAGGGTAGGGCTCAGCCCCAGCATTTT